This TCR beta chain derives from a study of human CD8 memory T cell subsets. Designated as TPEX, the CCR7+ PD-1+ TIGIT+ early memory CD8+ T cells showed dysfunctional, exhausted-like traits. Generation of TCR beta libraries used UMI-labeled 5' RACE. TCRdb re-called the 5' RACE reads; one entry per CDR3 protein, DNA not given. The sample has some 6,900 distinct CDR3 sequences, and its top ten clones hold about 20%. CDR3 length: 15 amino acids. The germline V gene encodes CDR1 SGHVS and CDR2 FQNEAQ. Frequency places this clonotype as medium-sized. The rearrangement links TRBV7-8 to TRBJ2-7; absent DNA, TCRdb's TRBD1 call cannot be checked. The sequenced sample was CD8+ T cells from PBMCs. The receptor comes from a human donor in good health. The CDR3 spells CASSLAQGPSYEQYF.